This record covers a single T cell receptor (beta chain). The data derive from a study of T cells in Graves' hyperthyroidism and ophthalmopathy. Background on the study: At the time of initial diagnosis and before any treatment, peripheral blood was collected.

Researchers amplified the TCR beta CDR3 regions from RNA transcripts. During a first-round RT-PCR of the TCR CDR3, the HTBI primer set was used. Using its own MiXCR run on the multiplex PCR reads, TCRdb lists one record per CDR3 protein. The sample contains about 400,000 distinct CDR3 sequences, about 15% of which appear only once. A patient was excluded if there was uncontrolled infection, other autoimmune disease, pregnancy or lactation. Clinical symptoms, serum thyroxine, TRAb, thyroid ultrasound and orbital computed tomography established diagnosis. Fresh peripheral blood, around 10 ml of it, supplied the PBMCs. The receptor comes from a young man with Graves' ophthalmopathy. Input material: blood.

CDR3 DNA sequence: TGTGCCAGTACCTCCTCCGGGGACGAGCAGTACTTC. Translated: CASTSSGDEQYF. The chain has TRBV19 and TRBJ2-7; possible D gene TRBD2, 5 bases. CDR1 LNHDA and CDR2 SQIVND come from the germline V gene (reference sequence). This CDR3 contains 12 residues. V was cut by 7 bases and J by 5 bases, with 12 bases left in between.